These T cell receptor beta chains were read from a single sample in a study of human T cells and chemical hapten exposure. TCRdb reprocessed the RACE reads via MiXCR and lists one record per CDR3 protein. The sample consists of about 260,000 distinct CDR3 sequences, 8.6% of them appearing once. Sequences were derived from whole blood, sampled in connection with sensitization to the hapten diphenylcyclopropenone (DPC). The receptor source for this set is a middle-aged woman with alopecia areata. Some clones in this sample may be carry-over from other donors' samples. Each CDR3 is given with its conserved first and last residue. A D gene is named only where the DNA matches it firmly. Clone size is stated in some rows and not others, as once, few, many or a class when expanded.

J | size | V | D | DNA | CDR3
TRBJ1-5 | many | TRBV12-3/TRBV12-4 | . | TGTGCCAGCAGCGAGCAGAGCAATCAGCCCCAGCATTTT | CASSEQSNQPQHF
TRBJ2-5 | . | TRBV4-3 | TRBD1 | TGCGCCAGCAGCCAAGGCCGGGACAGGGAAGAGACCCAGTACTTC | CASSQGRDREETQYF
TRBJ2-3 | . | TRBV7-2 | TRBD2 | TGTGCCAGCAGCCCTCCCTCCGGGACTAGCGACGGTACGCAGTATTTT | CASSPPSGTSDGTQYF
TRBJ1-1 | . | TRBV29-1 | . | TGCAGCGTCCGCCTGAATGGGGTAACGAACACTGAAGCTTTCTTT | CSVRLNGVTNTEAFF
TRBJ2-5 | many | TRBV12-3/TRBV12-4 | . | TGTGCCAGCAGTTTAGTCAACACGCTCCAAGAGACCCAGTACTTC | CASSLVNTLQETQYF
TRBJ2-7 | . | TRBV5-1 | . | TGCGCCAGCAGCGCGACTGGGACGCACTACGAGCAGTACTTC | CASSATGTHYEQYF
TRBJ2-3 | many | TRBV29-1 | . | TGCAGCGTTGTTGCCGATACGCAGTATTTT | CSVVADTQYF
TRBJ2-2 | few | TRBV12-3/TRBV12-4 | TRBD1 | TGTGCCAGCACCCGGGACAGGGTGAACACCGGGGAGCTGTTTTTT | CASTRDRVNTGELFF
TRBJ2-1 | few | TRBV4-1 | . | TGCGCCAGCAGCCAAGGATCGTCCAAGGGAGACAATGAGCAGTTCTTC | CASSQGSSKGDNEQFF
TRBJ2-3 | few | TRBV7-2 | . | TGTGCCAGCAGCTCAGCAGGGACAGATACGCAGTATTTT | CASSSAGTDTQYF
TRBJ2-2 | many | TRBV29-1 | . | TGCAGCGTACAGGGGAACACCGGGGAGCTGTTTTTT | CSVQGNTGELFF
TRBJ2-7 | . | TRBV7-2 | . | TGTGCCAGCAGCCCCGGGGCGAGGACCGAGCAGTACTTC | CASSPGARTEQYF
TRBJ2-1 | few | TRBV2 | . | TGTGCCAGCAGTGGACAGCTTAATGAGCAGTTCTTC | CASSGQLNEQFF
TRBJ2-7 | . | TRBV4-2 | TRBD1 | TGTGCCAGCAGCCAAGGACAGGGGAGCTACGAGCAGTACTTC | CASSQGQGSYEQYF
TRBJ2-2 | . | TRBV5-4 | . | TGTGCCAGCGCCTCGGGGGCCGGCACCGGGGAGCTGTTTTTT | CASASGAGTGELFF
TRBJ2-7 | many | TRBV4-2 | . | TGTGCCAGCAGCAATCAGGCCCCCTACGAGCAGTACTTC | CASSNQAPYEQYF
TRBJ2-1 | few | TRBV5-1 | . | TGCGCCAGCAGCTTGGGGGGAATGTCGATTGTCAATGAGCAGTTCTTC | CASSLGGMSIVNEQFF
TRBJ2-7 | . | TRBV6-2/TRBV6-3 | . | TGTGCCAGCAGAATCGATTCCTACGAGCAGTACTTC | CASRIDSYEQYF
TRBJ1-5 | . | TRBV20-1 | TRBD1 | TGCAGTGCTACTCAGGGGGGGAATCAGCTCCAGCATTTT | CSATQGGNQLQHF